This is a list of T cell receptor beta chains from one sample in a study of blood T cells in healthy people across ages. TCRdb reprocessed the 5' RACE reads via MiXCR and lists one record per CDR3 protein. Of about 640,000 distinct CDR3 sequences in the sample, 45% to 65% are singletons; the top ten hold approximately 37%. The source material was blood. These receptors all come from a man in his 60s in good health. The CDR3 runs from the conserved cysteine through the conserved F or W. The order of the fields is J gene, CDR3 length, clone size, D gene, V gene, CDR3 DNA, CDR3 protein. D genes are given only for firm matches. Clone size is given for some rows only: seen once, a few or many times, or a class if the clone is expanded.

>TRBJ2-5|14|NA|NA|TRBV29-1
TGCAGCGTAGGACTAGTAGGGGGCCAAGAGACCCAGTACTTC
CSVGLVGGQETQYF
>TRBJ2-3|19|many|TRBD2|TRBV20-1
TGCAGTGCTAGAGATCACCTGTCTAGCGGGGAGGTAGTGATCGATACGCAGTATTTT
CSARDHLSSGEVVIDTQYF
>TRBJ2-7|13|NA|TRBD2|TRBV20-1
TGCAGTGCTAGAACACCGGGACTAGGCGAGCAGTACTTC
CSARTPGLGEQYF
>TRBJ1-5|12|NA|TRBD1|TRBV29-1
TGCAGCGTTGGGCAGGGGGCACAGCCCCAGCATTTT
CSVGQGAQPQHF
>TRBJ2-7|15|NA|NA|TRBV4-1
TGCGCCAGCAGCCCCCATGAGGGGCTCTCCTACGAGCAGTACTTC
CASSPHEGLSYEQYF
>TRBJ2-3|14|few|NA|TRBV29-1
TGCAGCGGGAAGGACCAACTCGGGACAGATACGCAGTATTTT
CSGKDQLGTDTQYF
>TRBJ2-7|15|NA|TRBD1|TRBV12-5
TGTGCTAGTGGTCCCCCCGGGACAGGGACCTACGAGCAGTACTTC
CASGPPGTGTYEQYF
>TRBJ1-2|14|few|TRBD1|TRBV6-5
TGTGCCAGCAGTTGGACAGGGGGCCCCTATGGCTACACCTTC
CASSWTGGPYGYTF
>TRBJ2-3|16|NA|TRBD1|TRBV6-6
TGTGCCAGCAGTTACACCCCGGGACAGGGCACAGATACGCAGTATTTT
CASSYTPGQGTDTQYF
>TRBJ1-5|17|NA|TRBD1|TRBV12-3/TRBV12-4
TGTGCCAGCAGTGCCGGGACAGGGGCCCTAAATTATGGGCCCCAGCATTTT
CASSAGTGALNYGPQHF
>TRBJ2-1|14|NA|NA|TRBV29-1
TGCAGCGGGGGCGGCCTAGCCGGACGACGGGAGCAGTTCTTC
CSGGGLAGRREQFF
>TRBJ2-5|15|NA|NA|TRBV7-2
TGTGCCAGCAGCTCAATCAGGGGCGTCCAAGAGACCCAGTACTTC
CASSSIRGVQETQYF
>TRBJ1-2|13|NA|TRBD1|TRBV29-1
TGCAGCGTGCGGCCGGGACAGGGAAGAGGCTACACCTTC
CSVRPGQGRGYTF
>TRBJ2-1|16|once|TRBD2|TRBV24-1
TGTGCCACCAGTGATAGCGGGGGCCAGTCCTACAATGAGCAGTTCTTC
CATSDSGGQSYNEQFF
>TRBJ2-2|14|once|NA|TRBV20-1
TGCAGTGCTAGTAAGGGGATGAACACCGGGGAGCTGTTTTTT
CSASKGMNTGELFF
>TRBJ1-6|17|NA|TRBD1|TRBV7-9
TGTGCCAGCAGCGCAACAGGGGACCGATCCTATAATTCACCCCTCCACTTT
CASSATGDRSYNSPLHF
>TRBJ2-7|14|NA|TRBD1|TRBV20-1
TGCAGTGCTAGGGACGACAGGGGAACCTACGAGCAGTACTTC
CSARDDRGTYEQYF
>TRBJ2-4|13|few|NA|TRBV5-1
TGCGCCAGCAGCTTGGACAGGGAAAACATTCAGTACTTC
CASSLDRENIQYF
>TRBJ2-3|11|NA|NA|TRBV20-1
TGCAGTGGACTATACGGGGATACGCAGTATTTT
CSGLYGDTQYF
>TRBJ2-5|16|NA|TRBD1|TRBV9
TGTGCCAGCAGCCCCACCGTGGCAGGGGGCAGAGAGACCCAGTACTTC
CASSPTVAGGRETQYF
>TRBJ2-7|14|NA|NA|TRBV5-1
TGCGCCAGCAGCTCCAAGGGACTCGTTTACGAGCAGTACTTC
CASSSKGLVYEQYF